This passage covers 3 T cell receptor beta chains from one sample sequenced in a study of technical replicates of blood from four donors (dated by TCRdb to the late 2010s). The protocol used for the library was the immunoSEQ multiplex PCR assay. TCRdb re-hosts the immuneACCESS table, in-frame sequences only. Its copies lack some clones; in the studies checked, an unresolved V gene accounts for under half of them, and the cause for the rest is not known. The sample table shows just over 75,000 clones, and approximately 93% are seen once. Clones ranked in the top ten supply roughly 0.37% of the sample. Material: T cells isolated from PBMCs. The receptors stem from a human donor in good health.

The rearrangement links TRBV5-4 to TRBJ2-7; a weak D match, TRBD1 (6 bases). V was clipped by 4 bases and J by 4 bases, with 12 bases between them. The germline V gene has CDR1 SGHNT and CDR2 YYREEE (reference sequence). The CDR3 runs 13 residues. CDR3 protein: CASSETGAYEQYF. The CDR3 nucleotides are TGTGCCAGCAGCGAGACAGGAGCATACGAGCAGTACTTC.

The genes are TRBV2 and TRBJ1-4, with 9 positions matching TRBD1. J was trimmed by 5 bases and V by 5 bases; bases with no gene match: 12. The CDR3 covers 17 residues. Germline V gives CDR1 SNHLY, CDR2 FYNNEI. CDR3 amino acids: CASSRVPGQGPNEKLFF. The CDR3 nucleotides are TGTGCCAGCAGTCGCGTCCCGGGACAGGGCCCGAATGAAAAACTGTTTTTT.

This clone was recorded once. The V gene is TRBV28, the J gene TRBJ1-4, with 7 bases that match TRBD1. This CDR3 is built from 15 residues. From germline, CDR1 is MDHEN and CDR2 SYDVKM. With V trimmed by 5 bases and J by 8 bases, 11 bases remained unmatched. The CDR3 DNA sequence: TGTGCCAGCAGTACATACGGGACAGAGCGGGAAAAACTGTTTTTT. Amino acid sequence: CASSTYGTEREKLFF. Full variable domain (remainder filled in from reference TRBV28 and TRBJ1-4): DVKVTQSSRYLVKRTGEKVFLECVQDMDHENMFWYRQDPGLGLRLIYFSYDVKMKEKGDIPEGYSVSREKKERFSLILESASTNQTSMYLCASSTYGTEREKLFFGSGTQLSVL.